The T cell receptor beta chain under discussion was sequenced for a study of shared clonotypes between healthy human individuals. This CDR3 is 14 amino acids long. Germline CDR1 reads MNHEY; CDR2 reads SMNVEV (reference sequence). Trimming took off 6 bases at V and 6 bases at J, with 15 bases between the two ends. The protocol was immunoSEQ multiplex PCR, while the TCRdb copy is restricted to in-frame clones and leaves out a portion. The profile shows around 600,000 clones, 98% of them singletons. Cells designated naive CD8 were CD45RO-negative and were positively selected for CCR7, with terminally differentiated effector memory CD45RA+ cells excluded.

This TCR came from a man in his thirties or forties in good health. The chain is built from TRBV27 and TRBJ1-5, with D uncertain. The sequenced sample consisted of naive CD8+ T cells sorted from blood. The CDR3 coding sequence is TGTGCCAGCAGACCCCCCGGACTAATTCAGCCCCAGCATTTT. Amino acids: CASRPPGLIQPQHF.